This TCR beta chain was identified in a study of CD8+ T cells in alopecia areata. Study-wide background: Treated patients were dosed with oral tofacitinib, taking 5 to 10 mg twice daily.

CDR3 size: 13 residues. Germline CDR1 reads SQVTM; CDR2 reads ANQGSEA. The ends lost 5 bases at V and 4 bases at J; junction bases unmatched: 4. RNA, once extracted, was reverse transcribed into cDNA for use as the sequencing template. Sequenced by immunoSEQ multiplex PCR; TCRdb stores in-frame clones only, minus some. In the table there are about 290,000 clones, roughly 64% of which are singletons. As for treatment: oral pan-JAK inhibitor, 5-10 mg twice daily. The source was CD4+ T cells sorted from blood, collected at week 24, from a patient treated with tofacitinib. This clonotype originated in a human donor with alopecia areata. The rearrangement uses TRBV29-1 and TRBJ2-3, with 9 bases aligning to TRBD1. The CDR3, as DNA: TGCAGCGTTCCGGGACAGGGAGCAGATACGCAGTATTTT. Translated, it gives CSVPGQGADTQYF.